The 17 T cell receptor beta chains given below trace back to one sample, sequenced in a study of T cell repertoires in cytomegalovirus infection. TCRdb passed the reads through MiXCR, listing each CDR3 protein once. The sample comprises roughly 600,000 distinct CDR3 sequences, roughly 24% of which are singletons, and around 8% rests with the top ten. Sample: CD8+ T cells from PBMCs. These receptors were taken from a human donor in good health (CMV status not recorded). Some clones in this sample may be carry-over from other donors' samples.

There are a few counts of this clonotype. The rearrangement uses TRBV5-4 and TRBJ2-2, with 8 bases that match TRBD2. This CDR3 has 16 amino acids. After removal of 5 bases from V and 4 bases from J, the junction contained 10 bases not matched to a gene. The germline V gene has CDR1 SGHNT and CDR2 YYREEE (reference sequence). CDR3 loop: CASRDGLAGGTGELFF. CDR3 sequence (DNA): TGTGCCAGCAGGGATGGACTTGCGGGGGGCACCGGGGAGCTGTTTTTT.

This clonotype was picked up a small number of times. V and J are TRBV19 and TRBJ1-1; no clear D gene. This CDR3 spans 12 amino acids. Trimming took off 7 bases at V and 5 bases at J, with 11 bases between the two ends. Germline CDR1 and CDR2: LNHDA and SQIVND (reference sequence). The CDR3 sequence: CASMEGATEAFF. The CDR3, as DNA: TGTGCCAGTATGGAGGGAGCGACTGAAGCTTTCTTT.

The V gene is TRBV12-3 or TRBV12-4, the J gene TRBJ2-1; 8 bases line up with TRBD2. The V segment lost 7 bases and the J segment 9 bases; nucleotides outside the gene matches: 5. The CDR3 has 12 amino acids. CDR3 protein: CASIGLAAEQFF. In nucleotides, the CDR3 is TGTGCCAGCATAGGACTAGCCGCTGAGCAGTTCTTC.

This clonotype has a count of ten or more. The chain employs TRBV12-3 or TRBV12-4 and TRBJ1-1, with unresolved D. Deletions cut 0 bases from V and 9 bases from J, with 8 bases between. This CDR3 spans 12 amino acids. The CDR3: CASSLAGSQAFF. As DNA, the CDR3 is TGTGCCAGCAGTTTAGCGGGTTCTCAAGCTTTCTTT.

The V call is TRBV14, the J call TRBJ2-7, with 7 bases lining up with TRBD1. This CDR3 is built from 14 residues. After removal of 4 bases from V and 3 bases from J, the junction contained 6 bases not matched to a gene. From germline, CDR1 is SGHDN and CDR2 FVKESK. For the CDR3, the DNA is TGTGCCAGCAGCCCCCGGGACAGACACTACGAGCAGTACGTC. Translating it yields CASSPRDRHYEQYV.

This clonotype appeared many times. The CDR3 sequence is CASSLGSGTQETQYF. DNA of the CDR3: TGTGCCAGCAGCCTCGGGTCAGGTACCCAAGAGACCCAGTACTTC. The rearrangement links TRBV12-3 or TRBV12-4 to TRBJ2-5; D not resolved. The CDR3 spans 15 residues. V was clipped by 6 bases and J by 1 base, with 15 bases between them.

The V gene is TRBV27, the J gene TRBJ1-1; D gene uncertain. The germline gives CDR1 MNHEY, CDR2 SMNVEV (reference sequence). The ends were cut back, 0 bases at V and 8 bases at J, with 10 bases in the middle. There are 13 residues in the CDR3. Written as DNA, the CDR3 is TGTGCCAGCAGTTTATCGAAGGTTACGGAAGCTTTCTTT. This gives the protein CASSLSKVTEAFF.

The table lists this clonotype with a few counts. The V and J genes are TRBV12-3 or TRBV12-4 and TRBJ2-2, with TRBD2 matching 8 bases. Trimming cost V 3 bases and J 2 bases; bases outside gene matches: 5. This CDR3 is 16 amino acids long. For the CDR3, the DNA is TGTGCCAGCAGTTTGGGAGCGGGGGAAAACACCGGGGAGCTGTTTTTT. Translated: CASSLGAGENTGELFF.

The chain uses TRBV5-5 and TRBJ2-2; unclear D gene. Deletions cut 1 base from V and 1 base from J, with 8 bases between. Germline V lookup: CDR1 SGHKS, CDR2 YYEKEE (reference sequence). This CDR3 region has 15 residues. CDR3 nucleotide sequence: TGTGCCAGCAGCTTGACGGCTCTGAACACCGGGGAGCTGTTTTTT. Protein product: CASSLTALNTGELFF.

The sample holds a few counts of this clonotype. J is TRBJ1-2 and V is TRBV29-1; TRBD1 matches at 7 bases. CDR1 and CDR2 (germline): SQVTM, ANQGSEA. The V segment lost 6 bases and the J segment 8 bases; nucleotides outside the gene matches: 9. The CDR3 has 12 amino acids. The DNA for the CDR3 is TGCAGCGTCGAGGACAGGCGTGACGGCTACACCTTC. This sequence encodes CSVEDRRDGYTF.

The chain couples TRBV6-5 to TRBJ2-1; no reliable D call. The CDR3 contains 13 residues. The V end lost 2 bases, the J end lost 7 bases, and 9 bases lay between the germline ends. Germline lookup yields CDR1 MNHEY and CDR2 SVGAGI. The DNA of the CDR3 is TGTGCCAGCAGTTACCGCTCCTCTAATGAGCAGTTCTTC. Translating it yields CASSYRSSNEQFF.

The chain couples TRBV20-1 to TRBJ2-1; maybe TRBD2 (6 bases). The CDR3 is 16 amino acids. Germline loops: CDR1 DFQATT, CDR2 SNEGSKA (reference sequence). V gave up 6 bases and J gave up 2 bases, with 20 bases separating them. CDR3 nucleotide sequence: TGCAGTGCCAGCATCCGGCGGGGAGCCCCCTACAATGAGCAGTTCTTC. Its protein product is CSASIRRGAPYNEQFF.

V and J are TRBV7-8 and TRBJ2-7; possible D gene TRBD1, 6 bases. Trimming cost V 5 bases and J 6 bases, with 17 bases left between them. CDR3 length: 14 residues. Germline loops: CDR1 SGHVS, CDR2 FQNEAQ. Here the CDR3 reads CASSPYRDVSEQYV. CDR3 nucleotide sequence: TGTGCCAGCAGCCCCTACAGGGACGTTTCCGAGCAGTACGTC.

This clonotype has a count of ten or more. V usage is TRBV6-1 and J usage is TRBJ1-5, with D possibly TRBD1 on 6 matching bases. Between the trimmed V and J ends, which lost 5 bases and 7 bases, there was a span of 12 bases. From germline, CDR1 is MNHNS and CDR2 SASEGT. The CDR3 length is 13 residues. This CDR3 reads CASSHNRDQPQHF. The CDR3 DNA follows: TGTGCCAGCAGTCATAACAGGGACCAGCCCCAGCATTTT.

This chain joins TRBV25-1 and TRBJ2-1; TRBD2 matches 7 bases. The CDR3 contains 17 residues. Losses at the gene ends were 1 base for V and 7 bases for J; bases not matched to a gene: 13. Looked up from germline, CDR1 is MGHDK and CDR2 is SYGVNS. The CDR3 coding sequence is TGTGCCAGCAGTGAATGGGGGGGGGGTTCGTCGGAAAATGAGCAGTTCTTC. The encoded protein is CASSEWGGGSSENEQFF. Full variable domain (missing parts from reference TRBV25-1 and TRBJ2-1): EADIYQTPRYLVIGTGKKITLECSQTMGHDKMYWYQQDPGMELHLIHYSYGVNSTEKGDLSSESTVSRIRTEHFPLTLESARPSHTSQYLCASSEWGGGSSENEQFFGPGTRLTVL.

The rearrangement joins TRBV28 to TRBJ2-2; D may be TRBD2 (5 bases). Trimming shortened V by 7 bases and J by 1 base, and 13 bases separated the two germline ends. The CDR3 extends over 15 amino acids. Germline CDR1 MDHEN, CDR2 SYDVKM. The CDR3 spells CASTGGYRNTGELFF. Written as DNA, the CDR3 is TGTGCCAGCACCGGAGGATACAGGAACACCGGGGAGCTGTTTTTT.

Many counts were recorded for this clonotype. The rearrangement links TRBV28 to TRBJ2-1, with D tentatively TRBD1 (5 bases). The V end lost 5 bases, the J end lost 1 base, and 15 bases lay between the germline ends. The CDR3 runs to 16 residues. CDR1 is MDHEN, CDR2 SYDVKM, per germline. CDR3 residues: CASSPLGQGSYNEQFF. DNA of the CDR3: TGTGCCAGCAGTCCCCTAGGTCAGGGTTCCTACAATGAGCAGTTCTTC.